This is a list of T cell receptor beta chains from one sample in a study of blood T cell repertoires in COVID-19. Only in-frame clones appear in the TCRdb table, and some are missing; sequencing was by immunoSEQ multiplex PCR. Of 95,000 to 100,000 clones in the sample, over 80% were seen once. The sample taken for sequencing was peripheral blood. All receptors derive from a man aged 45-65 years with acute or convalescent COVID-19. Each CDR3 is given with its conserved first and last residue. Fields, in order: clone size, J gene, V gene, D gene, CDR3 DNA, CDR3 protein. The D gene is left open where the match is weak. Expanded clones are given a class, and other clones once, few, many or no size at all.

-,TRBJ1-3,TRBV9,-,TGTGCCAGCAGCGTAGCTACAGGGAGCTCTGGAAACACCATATATTTT,CASSVATGSSGNTIYF
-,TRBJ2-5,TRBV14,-,TGTGCCAGCAGCTCCCTCGAGACCCAGTACTTC,CASSSLETQYF
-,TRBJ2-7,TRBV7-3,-,TGTGCCAGCAGCTTAGACTCCTCCTACGAGCAGTACTTC,CASSLDSSYEQYF
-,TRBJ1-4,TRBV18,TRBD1,TGTGCCAGCTCATCTATCCCGGGACAGGGAAATGAAAAACTGTTTTTT,CASSSIPGQGNEKLFF
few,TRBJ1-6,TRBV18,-,TGTGCCAGCTCACCGGTGAAACTTAGGGGTTCACCCCTCCACTTT,CASSPVKLRGSPLHF
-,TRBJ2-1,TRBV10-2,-,TGCGCCAGCAGTGAGTCGCGGTCGTTCGGGTTCTTC,CASSESRSFGFF
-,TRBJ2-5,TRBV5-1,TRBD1,TGCGCCAGCAGCTTTGGACAGGGTACACAAGAGACCCAGTACTTC,CASSFGQGTQETQYF
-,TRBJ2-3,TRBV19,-,TGTGCCAGTAGTCCCCCCTCGGATACGCAGTATTTT,CASSPPSDTQYF
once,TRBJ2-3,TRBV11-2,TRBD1,TGTGCCAGCAGCTATCGACAGGGCGCGCAGTATTTT,CASSYRQGAQYF
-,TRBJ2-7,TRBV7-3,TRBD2,TGTGCCAGCAGCCCCGCCGGGGGGTCCTACTACGAGCAGTACTTC,CASSPAGGSYYEQYF
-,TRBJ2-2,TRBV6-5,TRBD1,TGTGCCAGCAGTAGGACAGGGCAGAACACCGGGGAGCTGTTTTTT,CASSRTGQNTGELFF
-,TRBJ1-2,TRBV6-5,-,TGTGCCAGCAAAAGCGATTCTAGGGGCTTCTATGGCTACACCTTC,CASKSDSRGFYGYTF
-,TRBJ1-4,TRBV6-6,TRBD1,TGTGCCAGCAGTCGCAACAGGGGGCTTGATGAAAAACTGTTTTTT,CASSRNRGLDEKLFF
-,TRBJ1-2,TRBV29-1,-,TGCAGCGTTGTCAGGGCTGACTATGGCTACACCTTC,CSVVRADYGYTF
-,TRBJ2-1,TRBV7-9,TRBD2,TGTGCCAGCACCGGGACTATCAATGAGCAGTTCTTC,CASTGTINEQFF
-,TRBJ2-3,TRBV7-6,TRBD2,TGTGCCAGCAGCCCTCTCGCGGGGGGCCTAACAGATACGCAGTATTTT,CASSPLAGGLTDTQYF
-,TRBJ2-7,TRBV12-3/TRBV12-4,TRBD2,TGTGCCAGCACCCAAGCGGGGGGCTACGAGCAGTACTTC,CASTQAGGYEQYF
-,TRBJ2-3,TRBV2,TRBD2,TGTGCCAGCAGTAGGACTAGCGGGTTCACAGATACGCAGTATTTT,CASSRTSGFTDTQYF
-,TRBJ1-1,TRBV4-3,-,TGCGCCAGCAGCCAAGATAACGCGGGGCTTGTTACTGAAGCTTTCTTT,CASSQDNAGLVTEAFF
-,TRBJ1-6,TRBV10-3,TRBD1,TGTGCCACCGGGACAGTCAATTCACCCCTCCACTTT,CATGTVNSPLHF
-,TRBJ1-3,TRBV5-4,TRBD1,TGTGCCAGCAGCCCCGGGACAGATCCAAATTTTGGAAACACCATATATTTT,CASSPGTDPNFGNTIYF
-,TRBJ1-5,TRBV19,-,TGTGCCAGTAGTCAACAGGGCTGGGAACAGCCCCAGCATTTT,CASSQQGWEQPQHF
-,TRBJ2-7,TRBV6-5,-,TGTGCCAGCAGTACCACAGGGAAAGGAGTGCAGTACTTC,CASSTTGKGVQYF
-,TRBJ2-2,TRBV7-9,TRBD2,TGTGCCAGCAGCCCTTCTCTAGCGGGGGCGAACACCGGGGAGCTGTTTTTT,CASSPSLAGANTGELFF
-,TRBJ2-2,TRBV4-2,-,TGTGCCAGCAGCCATGACATGAACACCGGGGAGCTGTTTTTT,CASSHDMNTGELFF
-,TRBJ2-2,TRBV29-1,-,TGCAGCGCGACTGAGGCGAACACCGGGGAGCTGTTTTTT,CSATEANTGELFF
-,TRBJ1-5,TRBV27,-,TGTGCCAGCAGCAGGGTATCAGGCAATCAGCCCCAGCATTTT,CASSRVSGNQPQHF
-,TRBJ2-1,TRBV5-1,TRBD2,TGCGCCAGCAGCTTGTCTGCTAGCGGGGCATACAATGAGCAGTTCTTC,CASSLSASGAYNEQFF
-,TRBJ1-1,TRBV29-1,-,TGCAGCGTTGGGGTTGGGCCTACCGGCACTGAAGCTTTCTTT,CSVGVGPTGTEAFF
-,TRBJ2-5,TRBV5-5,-,TGTGCCAGCAGCTTGTCCCGTGTCGAGGACTTC,CASSLSRVEDF
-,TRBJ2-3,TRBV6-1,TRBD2,TGTGCCAGCAGTAGCGGGGGGGCCCCCGCAGATACGCAGTATTTT,CASSSGGAPADTQYF
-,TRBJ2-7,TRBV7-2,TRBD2,TGTGCCAGCAGCTCTAGCGGGGGGCCCCCCTACGAGCAGTACTTC,CASSSSGGPPYEQYF
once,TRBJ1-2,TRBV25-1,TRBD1,TGTGCCACCCCTTGTACCAGGACAGGGAATTTTGACTATGGCTACACCTTC,CATPCTRTGNFDYGYTF
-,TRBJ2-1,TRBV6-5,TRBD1,TGTGCCAGCAGTTACCTACGGGACAGGGCCGGGGGTGAGCAGTTCTTC,CASSYLRDRAGGEQFF
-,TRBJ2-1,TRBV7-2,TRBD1,TGTGCCAGCAGCTTAGGGGACAGGGATTACAATGAGCAGTTCTTC,CASSLGDRDYNEQFF
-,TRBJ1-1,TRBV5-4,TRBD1,TGTGCCAGCAGCTCGAGGACAGGGGGGGACACTGAAGCTTTCTTT,CASSSRTGGDTEAFF
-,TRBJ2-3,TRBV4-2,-,TGTGCCAGCAGCCCGCGCGGCGTCTATACGCAGTATTTT,CASSPRGVYTQYF
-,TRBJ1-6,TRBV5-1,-,TGCGCCAGCAGCCCCGGACAAGGGGCGCCCAATTCACCCCTCCACTTT,CASSPGQGAPNSPLHF
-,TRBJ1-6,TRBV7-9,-,TGTGCCAGCAGCCCCGGTCAAAGCTCCTATAATTCACCCCTCCACTTT,CASSPGQSSYNSPLHF
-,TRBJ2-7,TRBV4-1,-,TGCGCCAGCAGCCAAGGGTCCACCGAGTACGAGCAGTACTTC,CASSQGSTEYEQYF
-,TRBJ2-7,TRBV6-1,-,TGTGCCAGCAGTGAAGTGAATTGGGGCGCCTACGAGCAGTACTTC,CASSEVNWGAYEQYF
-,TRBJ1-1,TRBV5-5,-,TGTGCCAGCAGCTTGACAGGGAACACTGAAGCTTTCTTT,CASSLTGNTEAFF
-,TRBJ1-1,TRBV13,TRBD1,TGTGCCAGCAGCCCAGGGGGCCGGGACACTGAAGCTTTCTTT,CASSPGGRDTEAFF
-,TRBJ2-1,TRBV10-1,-,TGCGCCAGCAGTGAGTCGACAGGCGTTACCAAAGAGCAGTTCTTC,CASSESTGVTKEQFF
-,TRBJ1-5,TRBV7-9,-,TGTGCCAGCAGCATCCCAGGGTGGGGGGGGATCTATAGCAATCAGCCCCAGCATTTT,CASSIPGWGGIYSNQPQHF
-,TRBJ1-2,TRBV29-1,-,TGCAGCGTCCTACAGGGAGCTAACTATGGCTACACCTTC,CSVLQGANYGYTF
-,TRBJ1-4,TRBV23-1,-,TGCGCCAGCAGTCCCACGGACAGATTAGAAAAACTGTTTTTT,CASSPTDRLEKLFF
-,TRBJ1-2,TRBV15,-,TGTGCCACCAGCAACGCAGCTAGCTATGGCTACACCTTC,CATSNAASYGYTF
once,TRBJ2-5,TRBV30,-,TGTGCCTGGAGTGTACGAGGGGAGACCCAGTACTTC,CAWSVRGETQYF
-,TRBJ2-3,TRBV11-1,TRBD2,TGTGCCAGCAGCACCCGACTAGCTGGTGGGGCGGATACGCAGTATTTT,CASSTRLAGGADTQYF
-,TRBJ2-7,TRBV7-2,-,TGTGCCAGCAGTGGCGGACAGAAATTGCCCTACGAGCAGTACTTC,CASSGGQKLPYEQYF
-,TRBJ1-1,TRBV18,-,TGTGCCAGCTCACCACTCGGACAGTCGGTCACTGAAGCTTTCTTT,CASSPLGQSVTEAFF
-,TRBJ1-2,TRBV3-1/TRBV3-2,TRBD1,TGTGCCAGCAGCCATGGCAGGGGGCGGCAGGGCTACACCTTC,CASSHGRGRQGYTF
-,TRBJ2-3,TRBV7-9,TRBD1,TGTGCCAGCAGCTTAAACAGGGGGCCCGGAGATACGCAGTATTTT,CASSLNRGPGDTQYF
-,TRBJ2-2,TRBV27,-,TGTGCCAGCAAACCAGCGGGTGCACCCACCGGGGAGCTGTTTTTT,CASKPAGAPTGELFF
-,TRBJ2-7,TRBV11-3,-,TGTGCCAGCACCACCGTCAATCCGGGGGAGCAGTACTTC,CASTTVNPGEQYF
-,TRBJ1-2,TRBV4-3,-,TGCGCCAGCAGCCAAGAAGGGAGGGGAGGGGATGGCTACACCTTC,CASSQEGRGGDGYTF
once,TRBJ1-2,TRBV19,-,TGTGCCAGTAGTATTCGGACTGCAAACTATGGCTACACCTTC,CASSIRTANYGYTF
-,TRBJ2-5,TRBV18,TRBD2,TGTGCCAGCTCAATGGGACTAGCGGGACCGGAGACCCAGTACTTC,CASSMGLAGPETQYF